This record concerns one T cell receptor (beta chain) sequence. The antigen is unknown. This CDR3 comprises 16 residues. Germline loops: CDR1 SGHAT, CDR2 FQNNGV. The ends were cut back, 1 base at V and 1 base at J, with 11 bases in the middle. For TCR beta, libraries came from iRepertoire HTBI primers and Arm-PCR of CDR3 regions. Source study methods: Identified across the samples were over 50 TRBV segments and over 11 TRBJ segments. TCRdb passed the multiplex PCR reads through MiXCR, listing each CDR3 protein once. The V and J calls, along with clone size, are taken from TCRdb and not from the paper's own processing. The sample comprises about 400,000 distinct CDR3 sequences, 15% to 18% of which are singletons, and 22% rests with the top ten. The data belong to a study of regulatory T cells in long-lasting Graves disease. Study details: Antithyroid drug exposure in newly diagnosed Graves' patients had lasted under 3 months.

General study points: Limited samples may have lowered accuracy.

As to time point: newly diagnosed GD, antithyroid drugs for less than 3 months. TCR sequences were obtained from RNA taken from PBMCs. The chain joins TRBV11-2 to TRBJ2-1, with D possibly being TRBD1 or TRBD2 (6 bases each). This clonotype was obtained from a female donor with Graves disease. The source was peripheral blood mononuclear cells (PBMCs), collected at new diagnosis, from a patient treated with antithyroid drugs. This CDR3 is CASSLVRGLSYNEQFF. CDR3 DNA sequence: TGTGCCAGCAGCTTAGTCCGGGGGCTATCCTACAATGAGCAGTTCTTC.